The clone carrying this T cell receptor beta chain was counted many times. Its antigen is currently unknown. From the 5' RACE reads, TCRdb called clonotypes with MiXCR, one entry per CDR3 protein. Of about 73,000 distinct CDR3 sequences detected, over 7.5% appear once; the ten largest clones hold roughly two fifths. This sample is part of a study of T cells after yellow fever vaccination. General study results and limits: Detected again after the booster were most primary-vaccination clones, at nearly 97% CD4 and nearly 90% CD8. Shared CD4/CD8 clonotypes were a small share, likely from convergent recombination. Abundant bulk-population clonotypes could contaminate the FACS-sorted repertoires.

Germline V CDR1 and CDR2: LNHDA, SQIVND (reference sequence). CDR3 length: 13 amino acids. The trim removed 6 bases at V and 4 bases at J, leaving 6 bases unmatched. The source material was CD8+ T cells sorted from PBMCs, sampled on the day of the yellow fever booster vaccination. The rearrangement uses TRBV19 and TRBJ2-7, with 7 positions matching TRBD1. The sequence was obtained from a man under 40 who received the YFV17D yellow fever vaccine. As DNA, the CDR3 is TGTGCCAGTAGCCCGAAACAGGGGTACGAGCAGTACTTC. Protein sequence: CASSPKQGYEQYF.